These 24 T cell receptor beta chains originate from one sample sequenced in a study of T cell responses to AZD1222 COVID-19 vaccine. Some clones are missing from TCRdb's copy, which holds only in-frame ones; the method was immunoSEQ multiplex PCR. The profile shows 150,000 to 200,000 clones, 80% to 90% of them singletons. The sequencing used peripheral blood, collected 28 days after the second dose of the MenACWY control vaccine. The source of these receptors is an adult who received the MenACWY meningococcal vaccine as a control.

The gene calls are TRBV7-3 and TRBJ2-1; D perhaps matches TRBD2 (5 bases). CDR1 is SGHTA and CDR2 is FQGTGA in the germline V gene. Trimming removed 2 bases at V and 3 bases at J, with 14 bases between. CDR3 length: 16 amino acids. DNA of the CDR3: TGTGCCAGCAGCTTAGGTTCCGGAAGCGGCTACAATGAGCAGTTCTTC. Encoded protein: CASSLGSGSGYNEQFF.

This rearrangement joins TRBV19 to TRBJ1-5; TRBD1 aligns across 7 bases. J lost 1 base, V lost 3 bases, and 15 bases had no gene match. This CDR3 is built from 19 residues. Germline lookup yields CDR1 LNHDA and CDR2 SQIVND (reference sequence). CDR3 protein: CASSIGYRGGSRSNQPQHF. CDR3 nucleotides: TGTGCCAGTAGTATCGGCTACAGGGGTGGGAGTAGGAGCAATCAGCCCCAGCATTTT.

V is TRBV12-3 or TRBV12-4 and J is TRBJ1-1; D remains unclear. The V end lost 6 bases, the J end lost 6 bases, and 11 bases lay between the germline ends. The CDR3 sequence is 12 residues long. DNA of the CDR3: TGTGCCAGCAGCCTCGGGCAGGCTGAAGCTTTCTTT. The encoded protein is CASSLGQAEAFF.

The rearrangement uses TRBV6-1 and TRBJ1-2; D not resolved. The V and J ends lost 2 bases and 7 bases respectively, with 17 bases between them. The CDR3 is 15 amino acids. In germline, CDR1 is MNHNS, CDR2 SASEGT. The CDR3 protein is CASSESPGKAGGYTF. CDR3 coding DNA: TGTGCCAGCAGTGAAAGCCCGGGCAAAGCGGGTGGCTACACCTTC.

The chain is built from TRBV5-1 and TRBJ2-6, with D unclear. Trimming took 2 bases from V and 0 from J, leaving 15 bases between them. Per the germline V gene, CDR1 is SGHRS and CDR2 is YFSETQ. This CDR3 comprises 18 residues. The CDR3 is CASSFGVVGLSGANVLTF. The CDR3 nucleotides read TGCGCCAGCAGCTTTGGTGTTGTGGGCCTCTCTGGGGCCAACGTCCTGACTTTC.

This clone occurred once. The chain has TRBV28 and TRBJ2-1; 7 bases line up with TRBD1. This CDR3 has 15 residues. With V trimmed by 6 bases and J by 2 bases, 7 bases remained unmatched. Per the germline V gene, CDR1 is MDHEN and CDR2 is SYDVKM. The CDR3 reads CASRPDRVAYNEQFF. In DNA, the CDR3 is TGTGCCAGCAGACCCGACAGGGTGGCCTACAATGAGCAGTTCTTC.

J is TRBJ1-5 and V is TRBV7-9; D gene ambiguous. Germline V gene lookup returns CDR1 SEHNR and CDR2 FQNEAQ (reference sequence). The V end was cut by 0 bases, the J end by 3 bases, with 15 bases between. The CDR3 consists of 17 residues. CDR3 nucleotides: TGTGCCAGCAGCTTAGCGTCAGGAGGACGGATCAATCAGCCCCAGCATTTT. Protein product: CASSLASGGRINQPQHF.

The V call is TRBV11-2, the J call TRBJ2-5; 7 bases match TRBD1. The V and J ends lost 4 bases and 6 bases, in that order; junction bases with no gene match: 11. CDR3 length: 15 residues. The germline V gene has CDR1 SGHAT and CDR2 FQNNGV. The CDR3 region has the DNA TGTGCCAGCAGCTCGAGAGGACAGGCAGGAAAGACCCAGTACTTC. The encoded protein is CASSSRGQAGKTQYF.

The chain couples TRBV7-9 to TRBJ2-7; D possibly uses TRBD1 or TRBD2 (5 bases each). Germline V lookup: CDR1 SEHNR, CDR2 FQNEAQ (reference sequence). The CDR3 covers 16 residues. V shed 5 bases and J shed 0 bases, with 17 bases lying between them. The CDR3 is CASSPFSGRSSYEQYF. CDR3 nucleotides: TGTGCCAGCAGCCCATTTTCGGGACGGAGCTCCTACGAGCAGTACTTC.

This chain links TRBV5-6 with TRBJ1-2; D call uncertain. Germline V gene lookup returns CDR1 SGHDT and CDR2 YYEEEE. The V end was cut by 0 bases, the J end by 5 bases, with 5 bases between. CDR3 length equals 12 residues. The CDR3 DNA reads TGTGCCAGCAGCTTGGGAGGATATGGCTACACCTTC. Protein sequence: CASSLGGYGYTF.

This chain joins TRBV5-1 and TRBJ1-6, with TRBD1 matching 9 bases. Looked up from germline, CDR1 is SGHRS and CDR2 is YFSETQ. CDR3 length: 16 residues. V dropped 4 bases and J dropped 9; count of bases not matched to a gene: 11. The CDR3 here is CASSNRGPSLSSPLHF. In DNA form, the CDR3 reads TGCGCCAGCAGCAACAGGGGGCCCAGTCTCAGTTCACCCCTCCACTTT.

The gene calls are TRBV19 and TRBJ2-2; TRBD1 matches 7 bases. Per the germline V gene, CDR1 is LNHDA and CDR2 is SQIVND (reference sequence). V was pared by 7 bases and J by 2 bases, with 10 bases of the junction left unmatched. CDR3 length equals 16 residues. CDR3 in amino acids: CASTVLGGPNTGELFF. CDR3 coding DNA: TGTGCCAGTACTGTCCTAGGGGGCCCCAACACCGGGGAGCTGTTTTTT.

V and J are TRBV9 and TRBJ2-7, with TRBD1 matching 8 bases. The J segment lost 7 bases and the V segment lost 3 bases, leaving 15 bases of the junction unmatched. The germline V gene has CDR1 SGDLS and CDR2 YYNGEE. CDR3 length equals 16 residues. CDR3 DNA: TGTGCCAGCAGCGCAGACAGGGGCGGAGAACGGGGTGAGCAGTACTTC. It translates to CASSADRGGERGEQYF.

This clone was recorded once. The chain couples TRBV7-2 to TRBJ1-2; 7 nucleotides line up with TRBD1. The CDR3 has 16 residues. The trim removed 4 bases at V and 6 bases at J, leaving 14 bases unmatched. Germline loops: CDR1 SGHTA, CDR2 FQGNSA. The CDR3 here is CASSSGPSRTGHGYTF. The CDR3 nucleotides are TGTGCCAGCAGCTCCGGCCCTTCCAGGACAGGTCATGGCTACACCTTC.

The gene calls are TRBV4-1 and TRBJ1-5; no clear D gene. The V gene's germline CDR1 is MGHRA and CDR2 YSYEKL. V was trimmed by 1 base and J by 3 bases, leaving 13 bases between them. The CDR3 sequence is 16 residues long. CDR3 nucleotides: TGCGCCAGCAGCCAAGGGGAATCGACCCACAATCAGCCCCAGCATTTT. This codes for CASSQGESTHNQPQHF.

The chain has TRBV5-5 and TRBJ2-7; TRBD1 matches at 9 bases. Per germline, CDR1 SGHKS and CDR2 YYEKEE (reference sequence). The length of the CDR3 is 14 residues. With 2 bases clipped from V and 3 bases from J, the junction kept 3 bases outside the gene matches. This chain's CDR3 is CASSFQDRGYEQYF. The CDR3 DNA follows: TGTGCCAGCAGCTTTCAGGACAGGGGCTACGAGCAGTACTTC.

The gene calls are TRBV9 and TRBJ1-1; D not resolved. The germline V gene has CDR1 SGDLS and CDR2 YYNGEE. The CDR3 runs 15 residues. Trimming pared 1 base from V and 5 bases from J, leaving 15 bases between. CDR3 sequence: CASSVSASRGTEAFF. Here the CDR3 DNA reads TGTGCCAGCAGCGTAAGTGCTAGTCGGGGAACTGAAGCTTTCTTT.

The chain uses TRBV7-2 and TRBJ2-1, with D perhaps TRBD2 (7 bases). The germline V gene has CDR1 SGHTA and CDR2 FQGNSA. V was shortened by 5 bases and J by 7 bases, with 18 bases between the two germline ends. CDR3 length equals 15 residues. The CDR3 coding sequence is TGTGCCAGCAGCCCGTTGGGGGGGCGAGGAAATGAGCAGTTCTTC. Amino acid sequence: CASSPLGGRGNEQFF. Filled out from reference TRBV7-2 and TRBJ2-1, the complete variable domain reads GAGVSQSPSNKVTEKGKDVELRCDPISGHTALYWYRQSLGQGLEFLIYFQGNSAPDKSGLPSDRFSAERTGGSVSTLTIQRTQQEDSAVYLCASSPLGGRGNEQFFGPGTRLTVL.

The J gene is TRBJ2-3, the V gene TRBV25-1; D remains ambiguous. Trimming took off 0 bases at V and 6 bases at J, with 7 bases between the two ends. The length of the CDR3 is 13 residues. The germline gives CDR1 MGHDK, CDR2 SYGVNS. The CDR3 DNA follows: TGTGCCAGCAGTGAATATAGACGGGATACGCAGTATTTT. It yields the protein CASSEYRRDTQYF.

This clone was detected a few times. This rearrangement joins TRBV6-4 to TRBJ2-1; 7 bases align to TRBD1. Germline V gives CDR1 MRHNA, CDR2 SNTAGT. CDR3 length: 15 amino acids. J was trimmed by 3 bases and V by 10 bases; bases with no gene match: 12. For the CDR3, the DNA is TGTGCCACCTCCCCTGGAGACAGGGACTACAATGAGCAGTTCTTC. Translating it yields CATSPGDRDYNEQFF.

V is TRBV4-3 and J is TRBJ2-5; the D call may be TRBD1 or TRBD2 (6 bases each). V gave up 5 bases and J gave up 4 bases, with 17 bases separating them. Germline assignment: CDR1 LGHNA and CDR2 YSLEER. This CDR3 has 15 amino acids. The CDR3 bases are TGCGCCAGCAGCTTAAGGGGGGAAGCGGGAGAGACCCAGTACTTC. Its translation: CASSLRGEAGETQYF.

V gene TRBV10-3 combines with J gene TRBJ1-1, with D possibly being TRBD1 (6 bases). Germline lookup yields CDR1 ENHRY and CDR2 SYGVKD. V was cut by 3 bases and J by 5 bases, with 25 bases left in between. The CDR3 is 18 amino acids. The CDR3 loop reads CAISDPKGAQGTPTEAFF. The CDR3 DNA reads as TGTGCCATCAGTGACCCGAAAGGGGCACAGGGAACCCCGACTGAAGCTTTCTTT.

The rearrangement uses TRBV27 and TRBJ1-2; TRBD1 agrees at 7 bases. V lost 0 bases, J lost 8 bases, and 12 bases stayed unmatched. Germline CDR1 and CDR2: MNHEY and SMNVEV (reference sequence). The CDR3 length is 16 residues. Here the CDR3 reads CASSLSAWEQGGGYTF. The CDR3 coding sequence is TGTGCCAGCAGTTTATCGGCTTGGGAGCAGGGGGGCGGCTACACCTTC.

The chain employs TRBV28 and TRBJ2-7; 7 positions match TRBD1. CDR3 length equals 12 residues. Germline V CDR1 and CDR2: MDHEN, SYDVKM. V shed 6 bases, J shed 4 bases, and the junction held 3 bases outside the gene matches. The CDR3 DNA sequence: TGTGCCAGCAGGCAACAGGGGTACGAGCAGTACTTC. Its protein product is CASRQQGYEQYF.